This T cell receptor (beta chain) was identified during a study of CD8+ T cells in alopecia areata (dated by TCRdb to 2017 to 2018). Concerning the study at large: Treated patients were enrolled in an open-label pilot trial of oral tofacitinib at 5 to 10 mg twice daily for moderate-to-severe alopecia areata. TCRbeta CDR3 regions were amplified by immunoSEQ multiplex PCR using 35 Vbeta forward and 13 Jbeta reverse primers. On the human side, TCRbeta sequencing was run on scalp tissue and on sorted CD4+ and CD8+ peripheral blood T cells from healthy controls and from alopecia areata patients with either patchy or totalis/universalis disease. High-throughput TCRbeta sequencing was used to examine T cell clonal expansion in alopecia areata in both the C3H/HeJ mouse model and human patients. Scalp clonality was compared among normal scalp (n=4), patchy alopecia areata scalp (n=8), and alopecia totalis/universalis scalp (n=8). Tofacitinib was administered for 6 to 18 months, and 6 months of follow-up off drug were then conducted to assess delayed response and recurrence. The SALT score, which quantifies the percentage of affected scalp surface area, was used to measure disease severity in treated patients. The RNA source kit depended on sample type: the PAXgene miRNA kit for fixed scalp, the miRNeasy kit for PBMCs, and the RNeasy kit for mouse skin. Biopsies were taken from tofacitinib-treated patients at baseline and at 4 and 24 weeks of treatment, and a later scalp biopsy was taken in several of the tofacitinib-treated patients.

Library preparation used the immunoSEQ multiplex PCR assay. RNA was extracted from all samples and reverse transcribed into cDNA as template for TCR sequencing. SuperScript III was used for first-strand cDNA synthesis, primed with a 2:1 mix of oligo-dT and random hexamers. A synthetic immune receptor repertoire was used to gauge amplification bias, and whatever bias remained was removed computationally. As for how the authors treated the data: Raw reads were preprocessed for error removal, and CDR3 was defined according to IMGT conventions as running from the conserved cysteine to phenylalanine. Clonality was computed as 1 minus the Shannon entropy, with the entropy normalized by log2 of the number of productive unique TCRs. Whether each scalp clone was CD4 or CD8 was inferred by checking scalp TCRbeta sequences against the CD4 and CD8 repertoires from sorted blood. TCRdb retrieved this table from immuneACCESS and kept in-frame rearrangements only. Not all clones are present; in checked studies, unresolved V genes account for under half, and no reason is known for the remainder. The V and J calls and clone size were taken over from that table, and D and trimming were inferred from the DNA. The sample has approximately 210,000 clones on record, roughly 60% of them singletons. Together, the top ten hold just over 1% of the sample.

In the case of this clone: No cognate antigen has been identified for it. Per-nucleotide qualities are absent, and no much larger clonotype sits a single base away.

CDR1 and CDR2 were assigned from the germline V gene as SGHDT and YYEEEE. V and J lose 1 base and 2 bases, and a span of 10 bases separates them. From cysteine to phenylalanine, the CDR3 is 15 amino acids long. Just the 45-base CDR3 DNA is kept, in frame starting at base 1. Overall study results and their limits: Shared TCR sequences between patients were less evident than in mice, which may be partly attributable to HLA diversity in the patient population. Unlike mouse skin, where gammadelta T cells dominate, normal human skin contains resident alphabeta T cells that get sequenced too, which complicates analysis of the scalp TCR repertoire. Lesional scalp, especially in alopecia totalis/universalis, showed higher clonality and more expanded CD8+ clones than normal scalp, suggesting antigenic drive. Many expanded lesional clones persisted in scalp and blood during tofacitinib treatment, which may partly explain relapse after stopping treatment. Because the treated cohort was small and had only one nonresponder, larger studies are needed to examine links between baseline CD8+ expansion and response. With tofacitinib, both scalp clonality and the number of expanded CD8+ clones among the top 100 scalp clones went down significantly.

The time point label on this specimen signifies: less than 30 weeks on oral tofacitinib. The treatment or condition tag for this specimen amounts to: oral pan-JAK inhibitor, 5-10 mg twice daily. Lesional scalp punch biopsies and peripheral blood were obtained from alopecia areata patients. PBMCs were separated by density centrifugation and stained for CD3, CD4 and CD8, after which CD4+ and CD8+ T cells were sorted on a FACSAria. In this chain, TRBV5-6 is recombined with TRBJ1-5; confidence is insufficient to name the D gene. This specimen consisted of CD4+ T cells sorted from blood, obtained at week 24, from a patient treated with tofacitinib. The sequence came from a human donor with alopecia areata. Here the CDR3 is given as CASSLYTLGNQPQHF. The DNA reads TGTGCCAGCAGCTTGTACACACTTGGCAATCAGCCCCAGCATTTT.